This T cell receptor beta chain was captured by sequencing in a study of blood T cell repertoires in COVID-19. In the study overall: The analysed material was cDNA or gDNA that came from T cells, B-cell-depleted T cells, or PBMCs.

V was trimmed by 0 bases and J by 2 bases, leaving 6 bases between them. CDR1 is SGHTS, CDR2 YDEGEE, per germline. The CDR3 is 15 amino acids. Per the authors' pipeline: The assay estimated nucleated cells by amplifying reference gene primers. Clones were sequenced by immunoSEQ multiplex PCR, and TCRdb holds only the in-frame ones, with some missing. That table is the source of V, J and clone size, and D and trimming were worked out from the DNA. The sample lists fewer than 300,000 clones; 82% were seen once. Cohorts were determined from participant-reported clinical history. Sequenced input: PBMCs or T cells enriched from blood (not recorded which). The gene calls are TRBV5-8 and TRBJ2-6, with a possible D match to TRBD1 (5 bases). The clonotype comes from a man aged 40-49 years who had been exposed to COVID-19. DNA of the CDR3: TGTGCCAGCAGCTTGGGGGGCACTGGGGCCAACGTCCTGACTTTC. This codes for CASSLGGTGANVLTF.